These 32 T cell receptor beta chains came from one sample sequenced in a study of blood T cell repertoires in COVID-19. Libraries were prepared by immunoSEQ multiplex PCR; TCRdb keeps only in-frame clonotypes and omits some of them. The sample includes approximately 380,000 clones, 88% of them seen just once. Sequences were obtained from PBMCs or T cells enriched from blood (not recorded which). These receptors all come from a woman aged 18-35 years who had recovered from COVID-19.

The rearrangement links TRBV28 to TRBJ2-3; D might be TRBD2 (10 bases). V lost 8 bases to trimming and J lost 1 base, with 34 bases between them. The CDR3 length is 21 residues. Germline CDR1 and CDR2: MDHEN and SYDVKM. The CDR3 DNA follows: TGTGCCAGCTCAACGAGGGACAGGGCCCGAGCGGGGGGGCATGGCACAGATACGCAGTATTTT. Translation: CASSTRDRARAGGHGTDTQYF.

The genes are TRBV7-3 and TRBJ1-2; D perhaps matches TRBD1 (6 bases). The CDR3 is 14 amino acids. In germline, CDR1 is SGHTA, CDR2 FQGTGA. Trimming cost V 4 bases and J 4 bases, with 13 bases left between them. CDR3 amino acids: CASSSDSRRYGYTF. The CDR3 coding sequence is TGTGCCAGCAGCTCGGACAGCCGGCGCTATGGCTACACCTTC.

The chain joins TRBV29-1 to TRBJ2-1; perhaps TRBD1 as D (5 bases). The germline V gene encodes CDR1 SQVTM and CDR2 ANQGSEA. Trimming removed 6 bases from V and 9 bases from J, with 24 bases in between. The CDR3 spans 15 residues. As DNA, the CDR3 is TGCAGCGTGATTATGACAGACAGTCCAACCAGTGAGCAGTTCTTC. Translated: CSVIMTDSPTSEQFF.

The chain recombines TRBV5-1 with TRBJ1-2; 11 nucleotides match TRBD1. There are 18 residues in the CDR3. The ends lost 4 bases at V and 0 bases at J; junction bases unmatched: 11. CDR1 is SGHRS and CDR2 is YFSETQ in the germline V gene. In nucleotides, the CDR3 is TGCGCCAGCAGCCTCCAGAGGACAGGGGGCTTTACTAACTATGGCTACACCTTC. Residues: CASSLQRTGGFTNYGYTF.

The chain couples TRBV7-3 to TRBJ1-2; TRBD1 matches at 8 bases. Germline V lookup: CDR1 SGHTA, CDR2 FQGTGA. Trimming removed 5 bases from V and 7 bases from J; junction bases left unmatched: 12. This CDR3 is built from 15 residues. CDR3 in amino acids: CASSPTQGAYGGYTF. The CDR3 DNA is TGTGCCAGCAGCCCTACCCAGGGGGCGTACGGTGGCTACACCTTC. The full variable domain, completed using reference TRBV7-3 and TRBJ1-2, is GAGVSQTPSNKVTEKGKYVELRCDPISGHTALYWYRQSLGQGPEFLIYFQGTGAADDSGLPNDRFFAVRPEGSVSTLKIQRTERGDSAVYLCASSPTQGAYGGYTFGSGTRLTVV.

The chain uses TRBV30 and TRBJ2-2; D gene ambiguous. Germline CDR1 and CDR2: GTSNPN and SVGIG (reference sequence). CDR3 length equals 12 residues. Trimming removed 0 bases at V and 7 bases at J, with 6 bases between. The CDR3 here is CAWSVASGELFF. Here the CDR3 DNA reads TGTGCCTGGAGTGTCGCTAGCGGGGAGCTGTTTTTT.

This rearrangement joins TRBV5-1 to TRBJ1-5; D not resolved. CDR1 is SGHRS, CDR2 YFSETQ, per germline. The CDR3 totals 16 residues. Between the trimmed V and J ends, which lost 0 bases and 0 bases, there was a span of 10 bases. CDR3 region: CASSLDSEYSNQPQHF. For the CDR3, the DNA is TGCGCCAGCAGCTTGGATTCAGAATATAGCAATCAGCCCCAGCATTTT. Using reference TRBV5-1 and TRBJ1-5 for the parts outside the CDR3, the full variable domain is KAGVTQTPRYLIKTRGQQVTLSCSPISGHRSVSWYQQTPGQGLQFLFEYFSETQRNKGNFPGRFSGRQFSNSRSEMNVSTLELGDSALYLCASSLDSEYSNQPQHFGDGTRLSIL.

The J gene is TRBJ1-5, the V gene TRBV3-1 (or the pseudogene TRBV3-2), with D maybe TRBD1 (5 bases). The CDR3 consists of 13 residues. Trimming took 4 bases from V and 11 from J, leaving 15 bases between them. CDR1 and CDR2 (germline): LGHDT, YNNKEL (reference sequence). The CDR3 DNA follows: TGTGCCAGCAGCCCGACTTATCAGGGCGCCCAGCATTTT. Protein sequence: CASSPTYQGAQHF.

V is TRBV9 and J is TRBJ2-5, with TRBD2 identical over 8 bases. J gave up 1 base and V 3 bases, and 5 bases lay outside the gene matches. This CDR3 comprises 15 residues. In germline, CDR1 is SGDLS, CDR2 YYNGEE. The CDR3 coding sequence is TGTGCCAGCAGCGACGGCGGGGGGACCCAAGAGACCCAGTACTTC. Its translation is CASSDGGGTQETQYF.

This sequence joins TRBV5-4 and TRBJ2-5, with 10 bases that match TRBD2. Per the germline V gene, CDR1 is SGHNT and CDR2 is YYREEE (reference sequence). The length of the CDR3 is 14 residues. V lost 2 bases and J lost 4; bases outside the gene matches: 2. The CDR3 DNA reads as TGTGCCAGCAGCTTAGCGGGGGGGCCAGAGACCCAGTACTTC. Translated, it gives CASSLAGGPETQYF.

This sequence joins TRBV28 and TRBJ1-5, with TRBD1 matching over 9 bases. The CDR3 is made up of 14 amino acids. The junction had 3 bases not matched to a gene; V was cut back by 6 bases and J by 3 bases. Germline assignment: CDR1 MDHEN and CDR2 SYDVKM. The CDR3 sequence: CASRVQGANQPQHF. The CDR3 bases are TGTGCCAGCAGGGTACAGGGGGCCAATCAGCCCCAGCATTTT.

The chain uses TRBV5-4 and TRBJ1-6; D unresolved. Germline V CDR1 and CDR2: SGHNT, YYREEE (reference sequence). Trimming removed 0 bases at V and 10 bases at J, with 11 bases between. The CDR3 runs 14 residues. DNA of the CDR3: TGTGCCAGCAGCTTGGGCCAGGCTGTCTCACCCCTCCACTTT. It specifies CASSLGQAVSPLHF. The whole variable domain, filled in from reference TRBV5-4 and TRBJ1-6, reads ETGVTQSPTHLIKTRGQQVTLRCSSQSGHNTVSWYQQALGQGPQFIFQYYREEENGRGNFPPRFSGLQFPNYSSELNVNALELDDSALYLCASSLGQAVSPLHFGNGTRLTVT.

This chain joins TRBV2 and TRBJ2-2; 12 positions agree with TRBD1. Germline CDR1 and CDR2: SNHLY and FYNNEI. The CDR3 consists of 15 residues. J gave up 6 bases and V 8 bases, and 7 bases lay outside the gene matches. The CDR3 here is CASSLRDRGPGELFF. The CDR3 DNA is TGTGCCAGCTCCCTCCGGGACAGGGGGCCCGGGGAGCTGTTTTTT.

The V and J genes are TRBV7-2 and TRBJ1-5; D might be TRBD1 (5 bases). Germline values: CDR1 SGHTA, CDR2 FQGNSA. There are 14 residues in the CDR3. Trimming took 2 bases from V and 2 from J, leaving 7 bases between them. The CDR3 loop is CASSLTQGNQPQHF. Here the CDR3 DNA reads TGTGCCAGCAGCTTAACACAGGGCAATCAGCCCCAGCATTTT.

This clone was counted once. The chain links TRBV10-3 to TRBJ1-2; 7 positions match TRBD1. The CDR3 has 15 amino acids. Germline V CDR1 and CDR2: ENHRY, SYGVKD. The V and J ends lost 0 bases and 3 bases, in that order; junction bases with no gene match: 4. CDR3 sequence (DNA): TGTGCCATCAGTGAGTCGCTAGGGGGCGACTATGGCTACACCTTC. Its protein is CAISESLGGDYGYTF.

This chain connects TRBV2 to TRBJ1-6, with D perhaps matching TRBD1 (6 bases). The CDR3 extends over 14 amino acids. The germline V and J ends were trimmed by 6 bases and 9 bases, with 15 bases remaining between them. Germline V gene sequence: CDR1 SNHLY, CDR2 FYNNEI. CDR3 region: CASSVGQTGSPLHF. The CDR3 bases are TGTGCCAGCAGCGTCGGACAGACGGGTTCACCCCTCCACTTT.

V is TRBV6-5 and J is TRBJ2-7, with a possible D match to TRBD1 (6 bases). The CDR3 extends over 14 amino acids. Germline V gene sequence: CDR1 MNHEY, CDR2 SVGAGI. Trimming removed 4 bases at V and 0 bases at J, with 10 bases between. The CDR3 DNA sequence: TGTGCCAGCAGTTCGAACAGGGTCTCCTACGAGCAGTACTTC. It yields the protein CASSSNRVSYEQYF.

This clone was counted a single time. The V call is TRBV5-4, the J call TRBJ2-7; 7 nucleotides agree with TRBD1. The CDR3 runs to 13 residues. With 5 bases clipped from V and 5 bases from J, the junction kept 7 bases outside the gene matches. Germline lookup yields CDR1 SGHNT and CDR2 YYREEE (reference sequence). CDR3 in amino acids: CASRIGGFNEQYF. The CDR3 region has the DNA TGTGCCAGCAGAATAGGGGGCTTCAACGAGCAGTACTTC. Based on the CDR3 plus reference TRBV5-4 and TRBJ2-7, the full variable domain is ETGVTQSPTHLIKTRGQQVTLRCSSQSGHNTVSWYQQALGQGPQFIFQYYREEENGRGNFPPRFSGLQFPNYSSELNVNALELDDSALYLCASRIGGFNEQYFGPGTRLTVT.

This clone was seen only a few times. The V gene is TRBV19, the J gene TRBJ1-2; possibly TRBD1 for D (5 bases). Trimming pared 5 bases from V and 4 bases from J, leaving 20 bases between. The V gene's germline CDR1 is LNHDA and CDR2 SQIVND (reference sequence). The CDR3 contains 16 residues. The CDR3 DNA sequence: TGTGCCAGTAGTCCGGGCAGGGAGGCGCCGGTCTATGGCTACACCTTC. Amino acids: CASSPGREAPVYGYTF.

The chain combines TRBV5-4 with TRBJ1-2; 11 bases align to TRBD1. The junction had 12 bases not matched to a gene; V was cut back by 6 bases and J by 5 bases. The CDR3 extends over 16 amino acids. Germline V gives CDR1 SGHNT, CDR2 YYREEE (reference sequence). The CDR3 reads CASTPGQGALEYGYTF. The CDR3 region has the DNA TGTGCCAGCACCCCAGGACAGGGGGCCTTGGAATATGGCTACACCTTC.

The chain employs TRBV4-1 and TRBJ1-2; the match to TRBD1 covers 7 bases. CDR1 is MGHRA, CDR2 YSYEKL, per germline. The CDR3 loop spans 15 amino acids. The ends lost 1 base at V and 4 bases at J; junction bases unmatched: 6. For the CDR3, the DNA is TGCGCCAGCAGCCAAGGGCCGGGACAGCTCTATGGCTACACCTTC. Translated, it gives CASSQGPGQLYGYTF.

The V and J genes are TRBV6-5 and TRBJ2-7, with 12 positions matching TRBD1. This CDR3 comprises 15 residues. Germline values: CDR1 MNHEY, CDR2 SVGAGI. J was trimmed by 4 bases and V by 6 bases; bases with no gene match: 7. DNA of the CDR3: TGTGCCAGCAGACGGGGACAGGGGGCCGCGTACGAGCAGTACTTC. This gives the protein CASRRGQGAAYEQYF.

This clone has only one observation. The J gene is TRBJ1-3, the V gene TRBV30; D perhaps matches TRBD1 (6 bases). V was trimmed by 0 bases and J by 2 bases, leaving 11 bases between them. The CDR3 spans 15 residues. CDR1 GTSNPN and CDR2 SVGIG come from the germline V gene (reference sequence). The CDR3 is CAWSVLAGAGNTIYF. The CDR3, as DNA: TGTGCCTGGAGTGTACTGGCAGGGGCTGGAAACACCATATATTTT. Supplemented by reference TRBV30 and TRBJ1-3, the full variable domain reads SQTIHQWPATLVQPVGSPLSLECTVEGTSNPNLYWYRQAAGRGLQLLFYSVGIGQISSEVPQNLSASRPQDRQFILSSKKLLLSDSGFYLCAWSVLAGAGNTIYFGEGSWLTVV.

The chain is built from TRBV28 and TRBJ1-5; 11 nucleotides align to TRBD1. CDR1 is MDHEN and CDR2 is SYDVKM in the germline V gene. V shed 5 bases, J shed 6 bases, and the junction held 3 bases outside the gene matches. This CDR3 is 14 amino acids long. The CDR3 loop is CASSGDRGFQPQHF. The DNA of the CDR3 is TGTGCCAGCAGTGGGGACAGGGGGTTTCAGCCCCAGCATTTT.

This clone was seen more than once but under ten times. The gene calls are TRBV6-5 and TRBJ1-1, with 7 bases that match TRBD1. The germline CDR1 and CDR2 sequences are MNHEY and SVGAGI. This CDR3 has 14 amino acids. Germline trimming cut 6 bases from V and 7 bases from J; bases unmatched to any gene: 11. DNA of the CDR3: TGTGCCAGCAGGACAGGGATTGAAGTAGGTGAAGCTTTCTTT. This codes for CASRTGIEVGEAFF.

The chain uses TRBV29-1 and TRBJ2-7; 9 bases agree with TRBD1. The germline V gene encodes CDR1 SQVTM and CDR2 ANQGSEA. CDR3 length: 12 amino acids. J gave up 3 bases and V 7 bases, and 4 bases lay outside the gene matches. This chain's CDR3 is CSGGQGNYEQYF. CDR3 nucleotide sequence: TGCAGCGGAGGACAGGGGAACTACGAGCAGTACTTC.

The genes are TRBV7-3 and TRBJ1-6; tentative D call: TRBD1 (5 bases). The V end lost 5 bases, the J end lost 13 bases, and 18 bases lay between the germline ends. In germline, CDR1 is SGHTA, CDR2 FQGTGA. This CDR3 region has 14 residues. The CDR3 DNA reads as TGTGCCAGCAGCCCACACGGGACTCGTTCGCCCCTCCACTTT. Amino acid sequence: CASSPHGTRSPLHF.

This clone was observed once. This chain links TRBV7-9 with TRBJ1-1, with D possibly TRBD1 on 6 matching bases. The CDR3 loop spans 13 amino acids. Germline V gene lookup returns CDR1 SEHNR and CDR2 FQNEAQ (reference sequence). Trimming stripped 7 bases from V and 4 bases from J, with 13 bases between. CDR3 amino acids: CASIHGRGTEAFF. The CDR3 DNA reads TGTGCCAGCATCCATGGCAGGGGCACTGAAGCTTTCTTT.

CDR3 in amino acids: CAWNGRGKKNIQYF. The CDR3 nucleotides are TGTGCCTGGAACGGTCGGGGAAAAAAGAACATTCAGTACTTC. The chain recombines TRBV30 with TRBJ2-4; TRBD2 might be the D (5 bases). V was trimmed by 4 bases and J by 7 bases, leaving 17 bases between them. This CDR3 is 14 amino acids long. Germline V gene data show CDR1 as GTSNPN and CDR2 as SVGIG (reference sequence).

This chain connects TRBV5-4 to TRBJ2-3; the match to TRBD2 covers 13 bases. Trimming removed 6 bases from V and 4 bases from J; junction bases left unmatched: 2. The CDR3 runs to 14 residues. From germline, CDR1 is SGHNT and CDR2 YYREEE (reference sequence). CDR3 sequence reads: CASKLAGGSDTQYF. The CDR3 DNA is TGTGCCAGCAAACTAGCGGGGGGGTCAGATACGCAGTATTTT.

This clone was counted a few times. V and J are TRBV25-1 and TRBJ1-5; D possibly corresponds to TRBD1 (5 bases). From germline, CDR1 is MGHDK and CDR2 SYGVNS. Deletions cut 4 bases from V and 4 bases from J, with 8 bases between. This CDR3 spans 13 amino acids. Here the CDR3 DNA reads TGTGCCAGCAGTGGACAGAAGAATCAGCCCCAGCATTTT. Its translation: CASSGQKNQPQHF. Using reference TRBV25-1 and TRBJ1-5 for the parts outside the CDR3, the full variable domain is EADIYQTPRYLVIGTGKKITLECSQTMGHDKMYWYQQDPGMELHLIHYSYGVNSTEKGDLSSESTVSRIRTEHFPLTLESARPSHTSQYLCASSGQKNQPQHFGDGTRLSIL.

CDR3: CASGFGTGGPYEQYF. The CDR3 DNA reads TGTGCTAGTGGTTTTGGGACAGGGGGGCCTTACGAGCAGTACTTC. The chain combines TRBV12-5 with TRBJ2-7; the match to TRBD1 covers 11 bases. CDR3 length: 15 residues. V dropped 3 bases and J dropped 4; count of bases not matched to a gene: 5. CDR1 is LGHNT and CDR2 is FRNRAP in the germline V gene. Full variable domain (remainder filled in from reference TRBV12-5 and TRBJ2-7): DARVTQTPRHKVTEMGQEVTMRCQPILGHNTVFWYRQTMMQGLELLAYFRNRAPLDDSGMPKDRFSAEMPDATLATLKIQPSEPRDSAVYFCASGFGTGGPYEQYFGPGTRLTVT.